This TCR beta chain originates from a study of blood T cell repertoires in COVID-19. On the study more broadly: Samples came from the United States, Italy and Spain, spanning acute and convalescent COVID-19. PBMCs, B-cell-depleted T cells, or T cells were the source of the cDNA or gDNA that made up the material.

Some clones are missing from TCRdb's copy, which holds only in-frame ones; the method was immunoSEQ multiplex PCR. The table has roughly 140,000 clones, more than 80% seen once. Trimming pared 5 bases from V and 1 base from J, leaving 17 bases between. CDR3 length equals 16 residues. Germline lookup yields CDR1 SEHNR and CDR2 FQNEAQ (reference sequence). The clonotype was recovered from a woman older than 75 with acute or convalescent COVID-19. The sequenced sample consisted of peripheral blood. V and J are TRBV7-9 and TRBJ1-1; perhaps TRBD1 as D (5 bases). The CDR3 nucleotides are TGTGCCAGCAGCCAAAGCGGGGGAAAAGGGAACACTGAAGCTTTCTTT. It is translated as CASSQSGGKGNTEAFF.